Shown below are 15 T cell receptor beta chains from a single sample sequenced in a study of regulatory T cells in long-lasting Graves disease. Arm-PCR with iRepertoire HTBI primers amplified the CDR3 regions for these TCR beta libraries. TCRdb processed the multiplex PCR reads anew with MiXCR; each CDR3 protein has one entry. The repertoire includes 300,000 to 400,000 distinct CDR3 sequences, 15% of them detected once, and about a fifth sits in the top ten. As for time point: newly diagnosed GD, antithyroid drugs for less than 3 months. Preparation of the TCR library used RNA extracted from PBMCs. The input for sequencing was peripheral blood mononuclear cells (PBMCs), taken at new diagnosis, from a patient treated with antithyroid drugs. Every receptor here comes from a female donor with Graves disease.

V gene TRBV6-1 combines with J gene TRBJ1-4; a weak D match, TRBD1 (6 bases). V was shortened by 5 bases and J by 0 bases, with 13 bases between the two germline ends. CDR3 size: 16 residues. Germline assignment: CDR1 MNHNS and CDR2 SASEGT. As DNA, the CDR3 is TGTGCCAGCAGTCACGAAAGGGGGACAACTAATGAAAAACTGTTTTTT. Protein sequence: CASSHERGTTNEKLFF.

This clonotype appeared a few times. The chain links TRBV19 to TRBJ1-2; D possibly corresponds to TRBD1 (6 bases). In germline, CDR1 is LNHDA, CDR2 SQIVND (reference sequence). V lost 7 bases and J 4 bases, leaving 19 bases between the germline ends. The CDR3 totals 15 residues. CDR3 sequence: CASNPGGQLAYGYTF. DNA for the CDR3: TGTGCCAGTAACCCGGGCGGACAGTTAGCCTATGGCTACACCTTC.

About this clonotype: An end of the junction differs from the germline gene, which may be a read error. The chain combines TRBV7-7 with TRBJ2-1; 16 bases are a match to TRBD2. Germline assignment: CDR1 SSHAT and CDR2 FNYEAQ (reference sequence). The CDR3 spans 16 residues. CDR3 bases: TGTGCTAGCAGCTGGGGACTAGCGGGAGGGCGGAATGAGCAGTTCTTC. Translating it yields CASSWGLAGGRNEQFF.

This clonotype was seen many times. V is TRBV5-4 and J is TRBJ2-3; weak D call: TRBD2 (6 bases). Germline-derived CDR1 and CDR2 are SGHNT and YYREEE (reference sequence). V lost 4 bases, J lost 4 bases, and 19 bases lay in between. The CDR3 contains 16 residues. In DNA form, the CDR3 reads TGTGCCAGCAGCCCGCGCGGCGGGATGGAGTCAGATACGCAGTATTTT. This codes for CASSPRGGMESDTQYF.

Ten or more counts support this clonotype. This chain uses TRBV20-1 with TRBJ1-2, with no clear D. Per germline, CDR1 DFQATT and CDR2 SNEGSKA (reference sequence). Trimming shortened V by 3 bases and J by 5 bases, and 16 bases separated the two germline ends. The CDR3 spans 14 residues. The CDR3 nucleotides are TGCAGTGCTAGCCGAAAACCTAGGGTATATGGCTACACCTTC. Residues: CSASRKPRVYGYTF.

This clonotype was seen many times. The chain carries TRBV7-3 and TRBJ2-3; TRBD2 agrees at 10 bases. Germline assignment: CDR1 SGHTA and CDR2 FQGTGA. V was pared by 8 bases and J by 5 bases, with 7 bases of the junction left unmatched. CDR3 length: 14 residues. In DNA, the CDR3 is TGTGCCAGCGGGCTAGCGGGGGCCCGAGATACGCAGTATTTT. Its translation is CASGLAGARDTQYF. The whole variable domain, remainder taken from reference TRBV7-3 and TRBJ2-3, is GAGVSQTPSNKVTEKGKYVELRCDPISGHTALYWYRQSLGQGPEFLIYFQGTGAADDSGLPNDRFFAVRPEGSVSTLKIQRTERGDSAVYLCASGLAGARDTQYFGPGTRLTVL.

V gene TRBV19 combines with J gene TRBJ1-5, with D maybe TRBD1 (6 bases). The V gene lost 3 bases and the J gene lost 9 bases, with 27 bases spanning the gap. The CDR3 is 18 amino acids. Per germline, CDR1 LNHDA and CDR2 SQIVND (reference sequence). The CDR3 protein is CASSIGDWGGAGALPQHF. The CDR3, as DNA: TGTGCCAGTAGTATCGGCGATTGGGGGGGCGCCGGAGCACTGCCCCAGCATTTT.

This clonotype was seen more than once but under ten times. The rearrangement links TRBV4-3 to TRBJ2-7; D not certain. The V end lost 1 base, the J end lost 6 bases, and 13 bases lay between the germline ends. The CDR3 has 14 residues. Germline CDR1 LGHNA, CDR2 YSLEER. CDR3 region: CASSQALYGAEQYF. Written as DNA, the CDR3 is TGCGCCAGCAGCCAAGCTCTGTATGGTGCCGAGCAGTACTTC.

Concerning this clonotype: Only one base separates this from a far larger clonotype, so it likely reflects a read error. The V gene is TRBV11-2, the J gene TRBJ2-5; 7 bases agree with TRBD2. The CDR3 sequence is 15 residues long. Germline lookup yields CDR1 SGHAT and CDR2 FQNNGV. Trimming removed 5 bases from V and 1 base from J; junction bases left unmatched: 7. The CDR3 nucleotides are TGTGCCAGCAGCACCGGGGAGCGGGGCCAAGAGACCCAGTACTTC. Encoded protein: CASSTGERGQETQYF.

This clonotype was seen repeatedly, ten times or more. V gene TRBV7-2 combines with J gene TRBJ2-7; 8 bases line up with TRBD2. The germline V gene encodes CDR1 SGHTA and CDR2 FQGNSA. CDR3 length: 13 residues. J was trimmed by 3 bases and V by 2 bases; bases with no gene match: 0. Written as DNA, the CDR3 is TGTGCCAGCAGCTTAACTAGCGGCTACGAGCAGTACTTC. It encodes CASSLTSGYEQYF. The whole variable domain, remainder taken from reference TRBV7-2 and TRBJ2-7, is GAGVSQSPSNKVTEKGKDVELRCDPISGHTALYWYRQSLGQGLEFLIYFQGNSAPDKSGLPSDRFSAERTGGSVSTLTIQRTQQEDSAVYLCASSLTSGYEQYFGPGTRLTVT.

This clonotype was found a few times. The CDR3 protein is CATSRDLVFYRLAGGSSYNEQFF. The CDR3 coding sequence is TGTGCCACCAGCAGAGATCTAGTATTCTATAGACTAGCGGGAGGGAGCTCCTACAATGAGCAGTTCTTC. The V and J genes are TRBV15 and TRBJ2-1; 14 bases agree with TRBD2. Per germline, CDR1 LNHNV and CDR2 YYDKDF (reference sequence). The J segment lost 0 bases and the V segment lost 0 bases, leaving 16 bases of the junction unmatched. The CDR3 runs to 23 residues.

CDR3 DNA: TGTGCCAGTGGACAGGGGGTAGATACGCAGTATTTT. This encodes CASGQGVDTQYF. V is TRBV19 and J is TRBJ2-3; the match to TRBD1 covers 10 bases. The CDR3 consists of 12 residues. The germline CDR1 and CDR2 sequences are LNHDA and SQIVND (reference sequence). J was trimmed by 5 bases and V by 8 bases; bases with no gene match: 1.

This clonotype was recorded many times. V usage is TRBV28 and J usage is TRBJ2-5; a possible D gene is TRBD1 (5 bases). Germline V lookup: CDR1 MDHEN, CDR2 SYDVKM. The CDR3 is made up of 14 amino acids. V lost 6 bases to trimming and J lost 10 bases, with 21 bases between them. Here the CDR3 reads CASSPQMGPRVQYF. The CDR3 DNA sequence: TGTGCCAGCAGCCCGCAAATGGGGCCTCGGGTCCAGTACTTC. Combining the CDR3 with reference TRBV28 and TRBJ2-5 gives the whole variable domain DVKVTQSSRYLVKRTGEKVFLECVQDMDHENMFWYRQDPGLGLRLIYFSYDVKMKEKGDIPEGYSVSREKKERFSLILESASTNQTSMYLCASSPQMGPRVQYFGPGTRLLVL.

Ten or more counts support this clonotype. The chain uses TRBV9 and TRBJ2-7; D might be TRBD2 (6 bases). Germline assignment: CDR1 SGDLS and CDR2 YYNGEE. Trimming took off 0 bases at V and 0 bases at J, with 10 bases between the two ends. The CDR3 length is 15 residues. CDR3 sequence: CASSVAEGSSYEQYF. Written as DNA, the CDR3 is TGTGCCAGCAGCGTAGCGGAGGGGAGCTCCTACGAGCAGTACTTC.

The chain couples TRBV7-9 to TRBJ2-1; no clear D. Germline values: CDR1 SEHNR, CDR2 FQNEAQ (reference sequence). Trimming took off 2 bases at V and 10 bases at J, with 6 bases between the two ends. CDR3 size: 11 residues. CDR3 nucleotide sequence: TGTGCCAGCAGCTTAACCTACGAGCAGTTCTTC. It yields the protein CASSLTYEQFF.